The rows below give T cell receptor beta chains drawn from one sample of a study of CD8 T cells in ankylosing spondylitis. One entry per CDR3 protein results from TCRdb running MiXCR on the 5' RACE reads. The sample records roughly 180,000 distinct CDR3 sequences, just over 9.5% being singletons. Specimen: blood, either unsorted or a sorted T cell fraction (not recorded which). Receptor source: a female donor with ankylosing spondylitis or in good health (not recorded which). The CDR3 runs from the conserved cysteine through the conserved F or W. Fields, in order: D gene, clone size, J gene, CDR3 length, V gene, CDR3 DNA, CDR3 protein. D genes are given only for firm matches. Clone size, where shown, is once, few, many, or a class for clones that have expanded.

D: NA
size: NA
J: TRBJ2-1
length: 14
V: TRBV20-1
DNA: TGCAGTGCTAGAGTTCCTTCCTTAGGGGATGAGCAGTTCTTC
CDR3: CSARVPSLGDEQFF

D: NA
size: few
J: TRBJ2-1
length: 19
V: TRBV10-3
DNA: TGTGCCATCAGTGAGTCGATTATTCGAGATTCCTTAACCCTCCATGAGCAGTTCTTC
CDR3: CAISESIIRDSLTLHEQFF

D: NA
size: NA
J: TRBJ2-7
length: 15
V: TRBV2
DNA: TGTGCCAGCAGTGGAGAGAGACAGGCCTCCTACGAGCAGTACTTC
CDR3: CASSGERQASYEQYF

D: TRBD2
size: once
J: TRBJ2-7
length: 12
V: TRBV20-1
DNA: TGCAGTGCAAGCGGGGGGCGGCCCGGGCAGTACTTC
CDR3: CSASGGRPGQYF

D: NA
size: NA
J: TRBJ1-4
length: 14
V: TRBV7-9
DNA: TGTGCCAGCCCCGCCGGGGGTACTAATGAAAAACTGTTTTTT
CDR3: CASPAGGTNEKLFF

D: NA
size: many
J: TRBJ2-1
length: 14
V: TRBV27
DNA: TGTGCCACCCGAATTGGTGTGGCCTACAATGAGCAGTTCTTC
CDR3: CATRIGVAYNEQFF

D: TRBD2
size: NA
J: TRBJ2-2
length: 15
V: TRBV7-2
DNA: TGTGCCAGCAGCCCCGGGACTACCTCCACCGGGGAGCTGTTTTTT
CDR3: CASSPGTTSTGELFF

D: TRBD2
size: NA
J: TRBJ2-1
length: 16
V: TRBV12-3/TRBV12-4
DNA: TGTGCCAGCGGCCTCGAGGGCGGGAGGGCCGGGTATGAGCAGTTCTTC
CDR3: CASGLEGGRAGYEQFF

D: NA
size: NA
J: TRBJ2-7
length: 14
V: TRBV7-9
DNA: TGTGCCAGCAGCTTAGTACGGTCGTCCTACGAGCAGTACTTC
CDR3: CASSLVRSSYEQYF

D: TRBD1
size: few
J: TRBJ2-7
length: 14
V: TRBV2
DNA: TGTGCCAGCAGCGACCGGGACAGCTCCTACGAGCAGTACTTC
CDR3: CASSDRDSSYEQYF

D: NA
size: few
J: TRBJ1-2
length: 11
V: TRBV20-1
DNA: TGCAGTGCTAGAGCTTATCGGGGCTACACCTTC
CDR3: CSARAYRGYTF

D: NA
size: NA
J: TRBJ2-1
length: 17
V: TRBV7-6
DNA: TGTGCCAGCAGCTTACCTTGGGTTGAGGGCGTTATCAATGAGCAGTTCTTC
CDR3: CASSLPWVEGVINEQFF

D: TRBD2
size: NA
J: TRBJ2-5
length: 16
V: TRBV7-9
DNA: TGTGCCAGCAGCCTGACTAGCGGGAGGACCTGGAAGACCCAGTACTTC
CDR3: CASSLTSGRTWKTQYF

D: NA
size: many
J: TRBJ2-1
length: 16
V: TRBV6-2/TRBV6-3
DNA: TGTGCCAGCACCCTTACGTGGGTCGGGAGCTACAATGAGCAGTTCTTC
CDR3: CASTLTWVGSYNEQFF

D: NA
size: many
J: TRBJ2-3
length: 15
V: TRBV29-1
DNA: TGCAGCGTTGAAGATCGGGGGTTTAGCACAGATACGCAGTATTTT
CDR3: CSVEDRGFSTDTQYF

D: NA
size: NA
J: TRBJ2-1
length: 12
V: TRBV6-2/TRBV6-3
DNA: TGTGCTAGCGCAGCAGGGAGCCATGAGCAGTTCTTC
CDR3: CASAAGSHEQFF

D: NA
size: few
J: TRBJ2-3
length: 15
V: TRBV30
DNA: TGTGCCTGGAGTGTATTAGCACTCCTCGCAGATACGCAGTATTTT
CDR3: CAWSVLALLADTQYF

D: TRBD2
size: few
J: TRBJ2-1
length: 15
V: TRBV28
DNA: TGTGCCAGCACCAAAACTAGCGGGATAGTCGATGAGCAGTTCTTC
CDR3: CASTKTSGIVDEQFF

D: NA
size: few
J: TRBJ1-5
length: 15
V: TRBV5-5
DNA: TGTGCCAGCAGTAGATCGGGACAAAACAATCAGCCCCAGCATTTT
CDR3: CASSRSGQNNQPQHF

D: NA
size: many
J: TRBJ2-1
length: 13
V: TRBV7-9
DNA: TGTGCCAGCAGCTTGGACCCTTACAATGAGCAGTTCTTC
CDR3: CASSLDPYNEQFF

D: TRBD2
size: NA
J: TRBJ2-7
length: 15
V: TRBV20-1
DNA: TGCAGTGCTAGAAACCTAGCGGGAGAGTCCTACGAGCAGTACTTC
CDR3: CSARNLAGESYEQYF

D: NA
size: many
J: TRBJ2-1
length: 17
V: TRBV7-6
DNA: TGTGCCAGCAGCTTACTACCCCGGGGTCACTCCTACAATGAGCAGTTCTTC
CDR3: CASSLLPRGHSYNEQFF

D: NA
size: few
J: TRBJ2-1
length: 16
V: TRBV28
DNA: TGTGCCAGCAGAGAAATGGGGACGGATCGGGTTAGTGAGCAGTTCTTC
CDR3: CASREMGTDRVSEQFF